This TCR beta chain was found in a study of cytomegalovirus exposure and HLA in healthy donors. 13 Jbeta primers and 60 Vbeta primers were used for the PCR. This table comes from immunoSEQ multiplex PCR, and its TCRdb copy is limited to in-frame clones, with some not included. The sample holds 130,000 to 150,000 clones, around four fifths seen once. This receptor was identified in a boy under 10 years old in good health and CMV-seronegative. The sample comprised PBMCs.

In DNA form, the CDR3 reads TGTGCCAGCAGTTTATTCTCTTGGGGAGATAGCAATCAGCCCCAGCATTTT. Encoded protein: CASSLFSWGDSNQPQHF. The V and J genes are TRBV28 and TRBJ1-5; D call uncertain. The CDR3 loop spans 17 amino acids. Germline CDR1 reads MDHEN; CDR2 reads SYDVKM. Trimming stripped 1 base from V and 0 bases from J, with 13 bases between. The full variable domain, rest sourced from reference TRBV28 and TRBJ1-5, is DVKVTQSSRYLVKRTGEKVFLECVQDMDHENMFWYRQDPGLGLRLIYFSYDVKMKEKGDIPEGYSVSREKKERFSLILESASTNQTSMYLCASSLFSWGDSNQPQHFGDGTRLSIL.